This T cell receptor beta chain is from a study of OX40 agonist ivuxolimab in advanced cancers. As for the study in general: An agonistic human IgG2 monoclonal antibody against OX40 (CD134) was given. Patients were treated with intravenous ivuxolimab, dosed at 0.01 to 10 mg/kg and infused every 2 weeks. Whole-study results and caveats: Relative to CD4+, CD8+ T cells held more expanded clones on average.

The study sampled blood at baseline, cycle 4 day 1, and cycle 7 day 1. Per the germline V gene, CDR1 is SGDLS and CDR2 is YYNGEE. J gave up 0 bases and V 3 bases, and 9 bases lay outside the gene matches. The CDR3 loop spans 17 amino acids. With regard to this clone: What it binds is unknown.

The protocol was immunoSEQ multiplex PCR, while the TCRdb copy is restricted to in-frame clones and leaves out a portion. The sample has roughly 65,000 clones, 85% seen once. Sequencing was performed on CD4+ or CD8+ T cells sorted from blood, taken in a trial of the OX40 agonist ivuxolimab. This sequence joins TRBV9 and TRBJ1-3, with 7 bases fitting TRBD1. This clonotype originated in an adult with an advanced solid tumor such as melanoma, head and neck, liver or kidney cancer. The CDR3 reads CASSETGTSGSGNTIYF. DNA for the CDR3: TGTGCCAGCAGCGAGACAGGGACCTCGGGCTCTGGAAACACCATATATTTT.